This T cell receptor (beta chain) was sequenced during a study of cytomegalovirus exposure and HLA in healthy donors. Primers: 60 Vbeta forward and 13 Jbeta reverse. The table came from immunoSEQ multiplex PCR; TCRdb's copy has only in-frame clones and leaves some out. The table lists some 150,000 clones, 75% to 80% of them singletons. When sampled, the donors appeared nominally healthy, though they likely had unrecorded immune exposures. Trimming pared 0 bases from V and 5 bases from J, leaving 10 bases between. Germline V gene data show CDR1 as KGHSH and CDR2 as LQKENI. The CDR3 loop spans 14 amino acids.

The sequencing sample was made of PBMCs. The chain is built from TRBV18 and TRBJ2-5, with a possible D match to TRBD2 (5 bases). This clonotype originated in a male donor in good health and CMV-seronegative. Here the CDR3 reads CASSPPASMETQYF. Written as DNA, the CDR3 is TGTGCCAGCTCACCACCGGCTAGCATGGAGACCCAGTACTTC.